This T cell receptor (beta chain) originates from a study of CD8 T cells in ankylosing spondylitis. Broader study findings: Before this, some motif variants had been reported in reactive arthritis synovial fluid and blood. What appeared characteristic of ankylosing spondylitis blood was a TCR beta motif of several highly homologous variants. CD8+ by phenotype, disease-linked clones were relatively rare in peripheral blood.

This clonotype was detected many times. As yet, its antigen is unknown. TCRdb reprocessed the 5' RACE reads via MiXCR and lists one record per CDR3 protein. The sample gives fewer than 250,000 distinct CDR3 sequences, about 10% of which show up once; 2.6% is in the top ten. The sequence derives from a male donor with ankylosing spondylitis or in good health (not recorded which). Sequencing was performed on blood, either unsorted or a sorted T cell fraction (not recorded which).

CDR3 protein: CASSQVGGAHQETQYF. The CDR3 bases are TGTGCCAGCAGCCAAGTCGGGGGGGCCCACCAAGAGACCCAGTACTTC. The chain combines TRBV14 with TRBJ2-5; 8 bases are a match to TRBD2. The V segment lost 1 base and the J segment 0 bases; nucleotides outside the gene matches: 4. The germline CDR1 and CDR2 sequences are SGHDN and FVKESK. The CDR3 is 16 amino acids.